A selection of T cell receptor beta chains follows, all from one sample in a study of molecular identifiers for immune sequencing clone quantification. Each CDR3 protein gets one entry after TCRdb re-called the PCR reads with MiXCR. The table has under 350,000 distinct CDR3 sequences, 24% seen once; the top ten hold around 0.7%. Sequencing input: naive CD8+ T cells from blood, with Jurkat cell RNA spiked in. All receptors come from a human donor in good health. Some libraries in this study had Jurkat cell RNA spiked in. CDR3s include the opening cysteine and the closing phenylalanine or tryptophan. Each record gives: J gene, clone size, V gene, D gene, CDR3 DNA, CDR3 protein. A D gene is named only where the DNA matches it firmly. Size is stated for part of the rows, as once, few or many counts, or as a class when the clone is expanded.

>TRBJ1-2|.|TRBV6-5|.
TGTGCCAGCACCCACTTTACCGTCACCGGGATCGGCGGCGGCTACACCTTC
CASTHFTVTGIGGGYTF
>TRBJ2-5|.|TRBV19|TRBD1
TGTGCCAGAACCAAGGACAGGGAGGTAGAGACCCAGTACTTC
CARTKDREVETQYF
>TRBJ2-1|.|TRBV9|TRBD2
TGTGCCAGCAGCCCCGCCCGCGGGGGGCCTAAGGAGTACAATGAGCAGTTCTTC
CASSPARGGPKEYNEQFF
>TRBJ2-7|few|TRBV27|TRBD1
TGTGCCAGCAGCCGCACAGTCGACAGGGTGCACGAGCAGTACTTC
CASSRTVDRVHEQYF
>TRBJ1-2|.|TRBV20-1|.
TGCAGTGTAGAGGGCTATGGCTACACCTTC
CSVEGYGYTF
>TRBJ2-6|few|TRBV4-3|TRBD2
TGCGCCAGCAGCTCCGGACTAGCGGGGGGTAGTGGGGCCAACGTCCTGACTTTC
CASSSGLAGGSGANVLTF
>TRBJ1-5|.|TRBV6-2/TRBV6-3|.
TGTGCCAGCAGTTACGGGGGAACGAGCAATCAGCCCCAGCATTTT
CASSYGGTSNQPQHF
>TRBJ1-5|many|TRBV4-1|.
TGCGCCAGCAGCCAAGATAACACGGGGGTGGGCAATCAGCCCCAGCATTTT
CASSQDNTGVGNQPQHF
>TRBJ1-1|few|TRBV4-3|.
TGCGCCAGCAGCTTATTAACGAACCCCAACACTGAAGCTTTCTTT
CASSLLTNPNTEAFF
>TRBJ2-7|.|TRBV6-6|.
TGTGCCAGCAGCGCGACAGGCCTAACCTACGAGCAGTACTTC
CASSATGLTYEQYF
>TRBJ1-4|.|TRBV4-3|.
TGCGCCAGCAGCCAAGGTTTCACAGAAGTTAATGAAAAACTGTTTTTT
CASSQGFTEVNEKLFF
>TRBJ1-1|.|TRBV5-6|TRBD1
TGTGCCAGCAGCTCCCGGGACAGCTCATTCACTGGAGCTTTCTTT
CASSSRDSSFTGAFF
>TRBJ2-1|many|TRBV5-6|.
TGTGCCAGCAGCACGGGAGCAGCCCGGAACTTC
CASSTGAARNF
>TRBJ1-5|.|TRBV27|TRBD1
TGTGCCACCGGGGGACAGGGAGGCAATCAGCCCCAGCATTTT
CATGGQGGNQPQHF
>TRBJ2-1|many|TRBV30|.
TGTGCCTGGAGCGGCTTAAGCTCCTACAATGAGCAGTTCTTC
CAWSGLSSYNEQFF
>TRBJ1-5|few|TRBV9|.
TGTGCCAGCAGCGTGTCAAGTCAGGATCAGCCCCAGCATTTT
CASSVSSQDQPQHF
>TRBJ2-1|.|TRBV4-3|TRBD1
TGCGCCAGCAGCCCACAACGGACAGGGTATGAGCAGTTCTTC
CASSPQRTGYEQFF
>TRBJ2-3|many|TRBV7-6|.
TGTGCCAGCCAGGGAATCGCAGATACGCAGTATTTT
CASQGIADTQYF
>TRBJ1-4|many|TRBV5-1|.
TGCGCCAGCAGCTTGGAGGCGGTCTCAACTAATGAAAAACTGTTTTTT
CASSLEAVSTNEKLFF
>TRBJ1-1|many|TRBV29-1|TRBD1
TGCAGCGTTTTACTCTGGACAGGGCGGAACACTGAAGCTTTCTTT
CSVLLWTGRNTEAFF
>TRBJ1-2|few|TRBV27|TRBD1
TGTGCCAGCAGTTCATGGACAGGGGGCCACATTGGATATGGCTACACCTTC
CASSSWTGGHIGYGYTF
>TRBJ2-6|.|TRBV18|.
TGTGCCAGCTCCACCGGGTCAGGGCCCTCTGGGGCCAACGTCCTGACTTTC
CASSTGSGPSGANVLTF
>TRBJ2-7|many|TRBV29-1|TRBD1
TGCAGCGGTAATATACCGGGACAGAGGGGCTACGAGCAGTACTTC
CSGNIPGQRGYEQYF
>TRBJ2-3|many|TRBV28|.
TGTGCCAGCAGTTCGACGGTGGGGCTCACAGATACGCAGTATTTT
CASSSTVGLTDTQYF
>TRBJ1-5|.|TRBV27|.
TGTGCCAGCAGTTTGTTAGCAGGGCGTCAGCCCCAGCATTTT
CASSLLAGRQPQHF
>TRBJ2-3|many|TRBV7-2|TRBD1
TGTGCCAGCAGCCTGACGACAGGGGGCTTATCAGATACGCAGTATTTT
CASSLTTGGLSDTQYF
>TRBJ2-1|.|TRBV30|TRBD2
TGTGCCTGGAACCCGACTAGCGGATACAATGAGCAGTTCTTC
CAWNPTSGYNEQFF
>TRBJ2-7|few|TRBV20-1|.
TGCAGTGCTAGGCACGAAAGCTTCAACGAGCAGTACTTC
CSARHESFNEQYF
>TRBJ2-7|many|TRBV7-2|TRBD2
TGTGCCAGCAGCTTGCCCCCGGGACTAGCCCCCACCGAGCAGTACTTC
CASSLPPGLAPTEQYF
>TRBJ2-7|.|TRBV4-3|TRBD2
TGCGCCAGCAGCCAAGATCAGCTAGCGGTTACCTGCGAGCAGTACTTC
CASSQDQLAVTCEQYF
>TRBJ2-7|few|TRBV10-3|.
TGTGCCATCAGACAGGACCTCCACTACGAGCAGTACTTC
CAIRQDLHYEQYF
>TRBJ1-1|.|TRBV12-3/TRBV12-4|.
TGTGCCAGCAGTTTCGGAGACACCCAAGCTTTCTTT
CASSFGDTQAFF
>TRBJ2-7|few|TRBV30|TRBD1
TGTGCCTGGAGTGTAGGACAGGGGAGCGACGAGCAGTACTTC
CAWSVGQGSDEQYF